These 14 T cell receptor beta chains came from one sample sequenced in a study of CD8+ T cells in alopecia areata. TCR sequencing used cDNA made by reverse transcription of extracted RNA. The assay was immunoSEQ multiplex PCR, and TCRdb's table has in-frame clones only and misses some. The repertoire holds more than 95,000 clones, 61% seen once, with under 7.5% in the top ten. Treatment denoted: oral pan-JAK inhibitor, 5-10 mg twice daily. The sequencing used CD4+ T cells sorted from blood, collected at week 4, from a patient treated with tofacitinib. The origin of the receptors is a human donor with alopecia areata.

This clone has more than one count but fewer than ten. The V gene is TRBV29-1, the J gene TRBJ1-2, with a possible D match to TRBD1 (6 bases). Per the germline V gene, CDR1 is SQVTM and CDR2 is ANQGSEA. Trimming stripped 3 bases from V and 4 bases from J, with 9 bases between. The CDR3 covers 12 residues. CDR3 amino acids: CSVDLDSYGYTF. For the CDR3, the DNA is TGCAGCGTTGATCTGGACAGCTATGGCTACACCTTC. The variable domain in full, completed from reference TRBV29-1 and TRBJ1-2, reads SAVISQKPSRDICQRGTSLTIQCQVDSQVTMMFWYRQQPGQSLTLIATANQGSEATYESGFVIDKFPISRPNLTFSTLTVSNMSPEDSSIYLCSVDLDSYGYTFGSGTRLTVV.

V and J are TRBV7-9 and TRBJ2-2; no reliable D call. The V gene's germline CDR1 is SEHNR and CDR2 FQNEAQ (reference sequence). V was cut by 1 base and J by 6 bases, with 9 bases left in between. The CDR3 runs 14 residues. As DNA, the CDR3 is TGTGCCAGCAGCTTAGAAGGGCAGGCCGGGGAGCTGTTTTTT. Its protein is CASSLEGQAGELFF.

This clone turned up a few times. The V call is TRBV14, the J call TRBJ2-5; D may be TRBD1 (6 bases). Germline lookup yields CDR1 SGHDN and CDR2 FVKESK. This CDR3 region has 15 residues. Trimming pared 1 base from V and 2 bases from J, leaving 11 bases between. In DNA form, the CDR3 reads TGTGCCAGCAGCCAAGCGTTGGGGGCTCAAGAGACCCAGTACTTC. Encoded protein: CASSQALGAQETQYF.

For the CDR3, the DNA is TGTGCCATCAGTGAGAGGCAGGATAACTATGGCTACACCTTC. It codes for CAISERQDNYGYTF. V and J are TRBV10-3 and TRBJ1-2; D not resolved. Germline V gives CDR1 ENHRY, CDR2 SYGVKD. Trimming pared 2 bases from V and 1 base from J, leaving 8 bases between. The CDR3 has 14 amino acids.

This clone appeared a few times. The CDR3 sequence: CASSSPQGRSSYEQYF. The CDR3 DNA follows: TGTGCCAGCAGCTCACCACAGGGACGGAGCTCCTACGAGCAGTACTTC. This rearrangement joins TRBV13 to TRBJ2-7; a weak D match, TRBD1 (6 bases). The germline V gene has CDR1 PRHDT and CDR2 FYEKMQ (reference sequence). V dropped 4 bases and J dropped 0 bases, with 16 bases sitting between them. CDR3 length: 16 amino acids.

This chain joins TRBV30 and TRBJ2-6; D unclear. Germline V CDR1 and CDR2: GTSNPN, SVGIG (reference sequence). This CDR3 is 14 amino acids long. V shed 5 bases and J shed 2 bases, with 10 bases lying between them. DNA for the CDR3: TGTGCCTGGGACGCCGCAGCTGGGGCCAACGTCCTGACTTTC. Encoded protein: CAWDAAAGANVLTF.

V and J are TRBV15 and TRBJ1-4; maybe TRBD1 (5 bases). CDR3 size: 16 residues. The V and J ends lost 1 base and 4 bases respectively, with 13 bases between them. CDR1 LNHNV and CDR2 YYDKDF come from the germline V gene (reference sequence). CDR3 nucleotide sequence: TGTGCCACCAGCAGAGCGCGGGGCGGGGTTAATGAAAAACTGTTTTTT. Its protein product is CATSRARGGVNEKLFF.

J is TRBJ2-2 and V is TRBV15; the D gene is possibly TRBD2 (6 bases). The V end lost 1 base, the J end lost 8 bases, and 11 bases lay between the germline ends. Germline lookup yields CDR1 LNHNV and CDR2 YYDKDF (reference sequence). The CDR3 runs to 14 residues. CDR3 in DNA: TGTGCCACCAGCAGAGGGGGACTCTCGGGGGAGCTGTTTTTT. The encoded protein is CATSRGGLSGELFF.

This clone was counted between two and nine times. The V call is TRBV7-2, the J call TRBJ2-3; D unresolved. The germline V gene has CDR1 SGHTA and CDR2 FQGNSA. Trimming cost V 5 bases and J 6 bases, with 12 bases left between them. This CDR3 contains 13 residues. CDR3 in amino acids: CASSVQEHDTQYF. The DNA of the CDR3 is TGTGCCAGCAGCGTACAAGAGCACGATACGCAGTATTTT.

This clone has more than one count but fewer than ten. The chain couples TRBV29-1 to TRBJ2-1; D call uncertain. Looked up from germline, CDR1 is SQVTM and CDR2 is ANQGSEA. This CDR3 is built from 13 residues. The germline V and J ends were trimmed by 5 bases and 3 bases, with 11 bases remaining between them. The CDR3 bases are TGCAGCGTTTCGAACTTGGACTACAATGAGCAGTTCTTC. Protein product: CSVSNLDYNEQFF.

The V call is TRBV30, the J call TRBJ1-3; D is uncertain. The V end was cut by 0 bases, the J end by 4 bases, with 10 bases between. Germline CDR1 and CDR2: GTSNPN and SVGIG (reference sequence). The CDR3 covers 14 residues. In nucleotides, the CDR3 is TGTGCCTGGAGTGTCAACGCGGCCGGAAACACCATATATTTT. Translating gives CAWSVNAAGNTIYF.

The rearrangement uses TRBV7-3 and TRBJ2-3; 10 nucleotides line up with TRBD2. The J segment lost 6 bases and the V segment lost 4 bases, leaving 7 bases of the junction unmatched. The CDR3 length is 15 residues. Germline CDR1 reads SGHTA; CDR2 reads FQGTGA. In nucleotides, the CDR3 is TGTGCCAGCAGCTCAGGACTAGCGGATAGGGATACGCAGTATTTT. This translates into CASSSGLADRDTQYF.

A note on this clone: One junction end disagrees with the germline gene, perhaps due to a read error. The gene calls are TRBV15 and TRBJ2-1; weak D call: TRBD1 (5 bases). Germline CDR1 LNHNV, CDR2 YYDKDF (reference sequence). The CDR3 contains 13 residues. CDR3 in amino acids: CATSRDTGGRVLF. CDR3 bases: TGTGCCACCAGCAGAGATACCGGCGGCAGGGTGCTCTTC.

This clone was detected only a few times. The rearrangement links TRBV5-1 to TRBJ1-4, with unresolved D. V was clipped by 2 bases and J by 5 bases, with 10 bases between them. The CDR3 is made up of 14 amino acids. Per germline, CDR1 SGHRS and CDR2 YFSETQ. The CDR3 loop is CASSLTGLNEKLFF. For the CDR3, the DNA is TGCGCCAGCAGCTTAACCGGGCTGAATGAAAAACTGTTTTTT.